This TCR beta chain was recovered during a study of blood T cell repertoires in COVID-19. Germline V gives CDR1 LGHNA, CDR2 YNFKEQ. This CDR3 region has 17 residues. V lost 0 bases and J lost 2, with 11 bases in between. Here immunoSEQ multiplex PCR was the method, and the copy in TCRdb shows in-frame clones only, minus some. Counted here are roughly 190,000 clones, roughly 85% occurring once; the ten biggest clones make up around 7.8%. Input material: peripheral blood. The receptor's source is a woman aged 60-75 years with acute or convalescent COVID-19. V usage is TRBV4-2 and J usage is TRBJ2-6; a weak D match, TRBD1 (5 bases). The CDR3 coding sequence is TGTGCCAGCAGCCAAGAAAGGGGCAGGGCTGGGGCCAACGTCCTGACTTTC. Its protein is CASSQERGRAGANVLTF.